What follows are 29 T cell receptor beta chains derived from one specimen sequenced in a study of T cell repertoires in cytomegalovirus infection. The antigens these receptors bind are not known. A single record per CDR3 protein comes from TCRdb applying MiXCR to the reads. The repertoire holds about 330,000 distinct CDR3 sequences, with about 32% as singletons. Sequencing used cultured PBMCs, obtained from culture after CMV antigen stimulation. The receptor set was obtained from a human donor in good health (CMV status not recorded). Some clones in this sample may be carry-over from other donors' samples.

This clonotype was recorded many times. The rearrangement uses TRBV12-3 or TRBV12-4 and TRBJ2-7, with D tentatively TRBD1 or TRBD2 (5 bases each). V lost 2 bases and J lost 4, with 9 bases in between. The CDR3 length is 13 residues. CDR3 residues: CASSLSREYEQYF. The CDR3 nucleotides read TGTGCCAGCAGTTTATCCAGGGAGTACGAGCAGTACTTC.

A word on this clonotype: This may be a read error: a much more frequent sequence differs by one nucleotide. V is TRBV7-2 and J is TRBJ2-1, with 7 bases matching TRBD1. Germline V lookup: CDR1 SGHTA, CDR2 FQGNSA. V lost 0 bases, J lost 7 bases, and 15 bases stayed unmatched. This CDR3 has 18 residues. CDR3 loop: CASSLAPTLQGSGNEQFF. The DNA of the CDR3 is TGTGCCAGCAGCTTAGCGCCCACGTTACAGGGGTCGGGGAATGAGCAGTTCTTC.

J is TRBJ2-7 and V is TRBV6-2 or TRBV6-3; 10 bases line up with TRBD1. The V segment lost 8 bases and the J segment 2 bases; nucleotides outside the gene matches: 3. CDR1 is MNHEY and CDR2 is SVGEGT in the germline V gene. The CDR3 has 13 residues. CDR3 residues: CASRGQGTYEQYV. In DNA form, the CDR3 reads TGTGCCAGCCGGGGACAGGGGACCTACGAGCAGTACGTC.

This chain connects TRBV6-2 or TRBV6-3 to TRBJ1-2; tentatively, D is TRBD1 (5 bases). The CDR3 has 15 amino acids. Germline CDR1 is MNHEY and CDR2 is SVGEGT. The V end was cut by 11 bases, the J end by 4 bases, with 23 bases between. CDR3 sequence reads: CAGASGRTGIYGYTF. As DNA, the CDR3 is TGTGCCGGGGCCTCGGGAAGGACCGGGATCTATGGCTACACCTTC.

The rearrangement links TRBV7-9 to TRBJ2-3; tentatively, D is TRBD2 (5 bases). Trimming removed 7 bases at V and 0 bases at J, with 17 bases between. The CDR3 totals 16 residues. The germline V gene encodes CDR1 SEHNR and CDR2 FQNEAQ (reference sequence). CDR3 loop: CASTPGERTSTDTQYF. CDR3 in DNA: TGTGCCAGCACCCCCGGGGAGAGAACTAGCACAGATACGCAGTATTTT. The full variable domain, in which reference TRBV7-9 and TRBJ2-3 provide the parts outside the CDR3, is DTGVSQNPRHKITKRGQNVTFRCDPISEHNRLYWYRQTLGQGPEFLTYFQNEAQLEKSRLLSDRFSAERPKGSFSTLEIQRTEQGDSAMYLCASTPGERTSTDTQYFGPGTRLTVL.

V usage is TRBV28 and J usage is TRBJ2-7; D is perhaps TRBD1 (5 bases). V lost 4 bases and J 5 bases, leaving 18 bases between the germline ends. There are 15 residues in the CDR3. The germline V gene has CDR1 MDHEN and CDR2 SYDVKM. CDR3 sequence (DNA): TGTGCCAGCAGTTCCCCTTCTTCAGGGCTAAACGAGCAGTACGTC. Translated: CASSSPSSGLNEQYV.

The chain employs TRBV6-5 and TRBJ1-2; D is ambiguous. From germline, CDR1 is MNHEY and CDR2 SVGAGI. The germline V and J ends were trimmed by 2 bases and 5 bases, with 12 bases remaining between them. The CDR3 is 14 residues long. CDR3 sequence reads: CASSYDYTIYGYTF. DNA for the CDR3: TGTGCCAGCAGTTACGATTACACCATATATGGCTACACCTTC.

The J gene is TRBJ1-3, the V gene TRBV5-1; 8 bases are shared with TRBD1. The germline CDR1 and CDR2 sequences are SGHRS and YFSETQ. The CDR3 is 17 residues long. V shed 0 bases, J shed 0 bases, and the junction held 5 bases outside the gene matches. The CDR3 here is CASSLASGGSSGNTIYF. CDR3 bases: TGCGCCAGCAGCTTGGCCTCAGGGGGCAGCTCTGGAAACACCATATATTTT.

The V gene is TRBV7-3, the J gene TRBJ2-7; unclear D gene. Between the trimmed V and J ends, which lost 4 bases and 4 bases, there was a span of 20 bases. This CDR3 contains 16 residues. Germline loops: CDR1 SGHTA, CDR2 FQGTGA. CDR3 DNA: TGTGCCAGCAGCTCCCTTTTAGTTCGGCCGAATTACGAGCAGTACTTC. The encoded protein is CASSSLLVRPNYEQYF.

This chain uses TRBV7-8 with TRBJ1-5; 10 bases map to TRBD1. J was trimmed by 1 base and V by 5 bases; bases with no gene match: 11. The CDR3 loop spans 18 amino acids. Germline V lookup: CDR1 SGHVS, CDR2 FQNEAQ. The CDR3 region has the DNA TGTGCCAGCAGCCCAGGGCGGACAGGGGGTAGGAGCAATCAGCCCCAGCATTTT. Translation gives CASSPGRTGGRSNQPQHF.

The sample holds many counts of this clonotype. The chain recombines TRBV7-2 with TRBJ2-1, with D perhaps TRBD2 (5 bases). CDR1 and CDR2 from the germline V gene are SGHTA and FQGNSA. V dropped 5 bases and J dropped 8 bases, with 22 bases sitting between them. The CDR3 has 16 amino acids. In DNA form, the CDR3 reads TGTGCCAGCAGCCGAGGGCAGGTCGGGTCAATGGATGAGCAGTTCTTC. Translated, it gives CASSRGQVGSMDEQFF.

The V gene is TRBV4-1, the J gene TRBJ2-1; TRBD2 matches 9 bases. The CDR3 length is 22 residues. V dropped 4 bases and J dropped 5; count of bases not matched to a gene: 27. Germline V gene sequence: CDR1 MGHRA, CDR2 YSYEKL. Written as DNA, the CDR3 is TGCGCCAGCAGCCTTCTAGTTGCGGTGGCTAGCGGGATTGCAGGCGAAGACAATGAGCAGTTCTTC. It encodes CASSLLVAVASGIAGEDNEQFF.

This clonotype was observed a few times. J is TRBJ2-1 and V is TRBV27, with TRBD2 matching over 7 bases. The ends lost 5 bases at V and 7 bases at J; junction bases unmatched: 11. The CDR3 is made up of 15 amino acids. Germline CDR1 and CDR2: MNHEY and SMNVEV (reference sequence). The CDR3 nucleotides are TGTGCCAGCAGTCGCGGGAGCCCGAGGTTGAATGAGCAGTTCTTC. Translation: CASSRGSPRLNEQFF.

The table lists this clonotype with many counts. This chain uses TRBV5-6 with TRBJ2-3; 7 nucleotides agree with TRBD2. V shed 3 bases and J 0 bases; nucleotides not matched to a gene: 7. The germline V gene has CDR1 SGHDT and CDR2 YYEEEE. The CDR3 sequence is 16 residues long. CDR3 protein: CASSSGTIGSTDTQYF. CDR3 in DNA: TGTGCCAGCAGCTCCGGGACTATCGGTAGCACAGATACGCAGTATTTT.

A single count supports this clonotype. The chain joins TRBV6-6 to TRBJ2-3, with D possibly being TRBD1 or TRBD2 (5 bases each). CDR3 length: 18 amino acids. Trimming stripped 3 bases from V and 0 bases from J, with 19 bases between. Germline assignment: CDR1 MNHNY and CDR2 SVGAGI (reference sequence). The CDR3, as DNA: TGTGCCAGCAGTTATCCCAAAGGAAGGGGAGCTAGCACAGATACGCAGTATTTT. Its translation is CASSYPKGRGASTDTQYF.

The chain combines TRBV5-6 with TRBJ1-1; 10 bases fit TRBD1. Looked up from germline, CDR1 is SGHDT and CDR2 is YYEEEE. Trimming cost V 0 bases and J 1 base; bases outside gene matches: 6. This CDR3 region has 17 residues. The chain's CDR3 is CASSLVGQGIWNTEAFF. The CDR3 region has the DNA TGTGCCAGCAGCTTGGTGGGACAGGGGATATGGAACACTGAAGCTTTCTTT.

This clonotype was seen more than once but under ten times. The V call is TRBV7-6, the J call TRBJ2-5, with a possible D match to TRBD2 (5 bases). This CDR3 has 17 amino acids. V lost 5 bases and J lost 4, with 23 bases in between. Germline CDR1 SGHVS, CDR2 FNYEAQ. CDR3 sequence (DNA): TGTGCCAGCAGCCTAGACCGTTTTCGCGGGCCCAGAGAGACCCAGTACTTC. Its protein is CASSLDRFRGPRETQYF.

This clonotype occurred many times. This chain joins TRBV7-2 and TRBJ1-6, with TRBD1 identical over 10 bases. The trim removed 6 bases at V and 9 bases at J, leaving 8 bases unmatched. Germline V lookup: CDR1 SGHTA, CDR2 FQGNSA. The CDR3 runs 15 residues. CDR3 sequence (DNA): TGTGCCAGCAGTCCGGGACAGGGGTCAGGTTCACCCCTCCACTTT. It specifies CASSPGQGSGSPLHF.

Many counts were recorded for this clonotype. The V call is TRBV29-1, the J call TRBJ1-1; D gene ambiguous. The germline CDR1 and CDR2 sequences are SQVTM and ANQGSEA. V was pared by 2 bases and J by 4 bases, with 8 bases between. CDR3 size: 12 residues. CDR3: CSVEFFGTEAFF. CDR3 bases: TGCAGCGTTGAATTCTTTGGCACTGAAGCTTTCTTT.

This chain joins TRBV5-5 and TRBJ2-5; 7 bases fit TRBD1. V shed 8 bases and J 1 base; nucleotides not matched to a gene: 5. This CDR3 region has 13 residues. Germline CDR1 is SGHKS and CDR2 is YYEKEE (reference sequence). The CDR3 region has the DNA TGTGCCAGGCAAGGGACAGCCCAAGAGACCCAGTACTTC. Translation gives CARQGTAQETQYF.

The rearrangement links TRBV30 to TRBJ2-7; no clear D. The CDR3 consists of 11 residues. V was trimmed by 3 bases and J by 4 bases, leaving 7 bases between them. Germline CDR1 GTSNPN, CDR2 SVGIG (reference sequence). DNA for the CDR3: TGTGCCTGGAGCGGCAGATACGAGCAGTACTTC. This codes for CAWSGRYEQYF.

The genes are TRBV11-2 and TRBJ1-1; no firm D call. CDR1 is SGHAT and CDR2 is FQNNGV in the germline V gene. Trimming shortened V by 0 bases and J by 1 base, and 6 bases separated the two germline ends. The CDR3 consists of 14 residues. CDR3 amino acids: CASSLDGPNTEAFF. As DNA, the CDR3 is TGTGCCAGCAGCTTAGATGGGCCGAACACTGAAGCTTTCTTT.

This clonotype was recorded at least ten times. The gene calls are TRBV28 and TRBJ2-7; 9 bases are a match to TRBD2. Germline V gene sequence: CDR1 MDHEN, CDR2 SYDVKM. The CDR3 has 18 amino acids. Unmatched junction bases numbered 15, after V lost 6 bases and J lost 0 bases. CDR3 DNA: TGTGCCAGCAGCCTGACTAGCGGAATACCTATCACCTCCTACGAGCAGTACTTC. This encodes CASSLTSGIPITSYEQYF. Based on the CDR3 plus reference TRBV28 and TRBJ2-7, the full variable domain is DVKVTQSSRYLVKRTGEKVFLECVQDMDHENMFWYRQDPGLGLRLIYFSYDVKMKEKGDIPEGYSVSREKKERFSLILESASTNQTSMYLCASSLTSGIPITSYEQYFGPGTRLTVT.

The V call is TRBV11-2, the J call TRBJ1-2, with D tentatively TRBD1 (5 bases). CDR1 and CDR2 (germline): SGHAT, FQNNGV. Trimming pared 5 bases from V and 5 bases from J, leaving 21 bases between. The CDR3 has 16 amino acids. CDR3 DNA: TGTGCCAGCAGCCAGGCCCCGGGGAGGGGAACTTATGGCTACACCTTC. Residues: CASSQAPGRGTYGYTF. Full variable domain (outside the CDR3, taken from reference TRBV11-2 and TRBJ1-2): EAGVAQSPRYKIIEKRQSVAFWCNPISGHATLYWYQQILGQGPKLLIQFQNNGVVDDSQLPKDRFSAERLKGVDSTLKIQPAKLEDSAVYLCASSQAPGRGTYGYTFGSGTRLTVV.

This clonotype was detected ten times or more. Germline and junction disagree at one end, which may indicate a read error. This chain connects TRBV7-7 to TRBJ2-5; tentatively, D is TRBD2 (6 bases). The CDR3 runs to 13 residues. Germline CDR1 and CDR2: SSHAT and FNYEAQ (reference sequence). The CDR3 spells CASSLDRGETQYF. CDR3 in DNA: TGTGCTAGCAGCTTAGATCGGGGGGAGACCCAGTACTTC.

This clonotype was picked up a small number of times. J is TRBJ2-1 and V is TRBV19; 9 bases match TRBD2. Germline CDR1 is LNHDA and CDR2 is SQIVND (reference sequence). This CDR3 comprises 14 residues. Trimming cost V 7 bases and J 3 bases; bases outside gene matches: 4. This CDR3 reads CASTKTSGYNEQFF. CDR3 sequence (DNA): TGTGCCAGTACAAAGACTAGCGGCTACAATGAGCAGTTCTTC.

The chain recombines TRBV7-9 with TRBJ2-5; D may correspond to TRBD1 or TRBD2 (7 bases each). Germline CDR1 and CDR2: SEHNR and FQNEAQ (reference sequence). This CDR3 spans 16 amino acids. V lost 5 bases and J 5 bases, leaving 21 bases between the germline ends. For the CDR3, the DNA is TGTGCCAGCAGCAGAATTCAGGGGGAGGGCCGGGAGACCCAGTACTTC. Residues: CASSRIQGEGRETQYF.

In its sample, this clonotype was seen many times. The chain has TRBV6-1 and TRBJ1-2; 10 bases map to TRBD1. The trim removed 7 bases at V and 5 bases at J, leaving 13 bases unmatched. CDR1 is MNHNS, CDR2 SASEGT, per germline. The CDR3 has 16 residues. In DNA form, the CDR3 reads TGTGCCAGCACCCCGACAGGGGGCGGACATGGGTATGGCTACACCTTC. This encodes CASTPTGGGHGYGYTF.

This chain joins TRBV11-2 and TRBJ2-1; 11 bases agree with TRBD2. Unmatched junction bases numbered 7, after V lost 5 bases and J lost 7 bases. The CDR3 extends over 15 amino acids. Germline V gene data show CDR1 as SGHAT and CDR2 as FQNNGV. CDR3 nucleotides: TGTGCCAGCAGCCCCATTAGCGGGAGGGCGAATGAGCAGTTCTTC. It yields the protein CASSPISGRANEQFF.